The table lists the clone carrying this TCR beta chain with a few counts. The data derive from a study of CD8+CD57+ T cells in acquired aplastic anemia. Trimming cost V 4 bases and J 7 bases; bases outside gene matches: 4. Germline V CDR1 and CDR2: GTSNPN, SVGIG (reference sequence). The CDR3 loop spans 12 amino acids. CDR3 and TCR beta VDJ profiling relied on genomic DNA as the template. TCRdb re-derived calls from the reads in MiXCR, one entry per CDR3 protein. The repertoire has roughly 300,000 distinct CDR3 sequences, roughly three fifths of them found once; the top ten carry approximately 8%. This sequence joins TRBV30 and TRBJ1-1; 9 positions agree with TRBD1. The receptor comes from a human donor with severe aplastic anemia or a healthy control (not recorded which). Sequencing was performed on sorted CD4+, CD8+, or CD8+CD57+ T cells (not recorded which) from PBMCs. CDR3 coding DNA: TGTGCCTGGATCCCGGACAGGGGTGAAGCTTTCTTT. Translated, it gives CAWIPDRGEAFF.